These 26 T cell receptor beta chains came from one sample sequenced in a study of blood T cell repertoires in COVID-19. Clones were read by immunoSEQ multiplex PCR, and TCRdb kept only the in-frame ones, dropping some. The sample lists 150,000 to 180,000 clones; about 83% were seen once. Source material: peripheral blood. Every receptor here comes from a woman in her fifties or sixties with COVID-19, enrolled during active disease.

The rearrangement uses TRBV11-1 and TRBJ2-2; 7 nucleotides match TRBD1. V lost 3 bases and J lost 5; bases outside the gene matches: 9. CDR1 is SGHAT and CDR2 is FQDESV in the germline V gene (reference sequence). This CDR3 is built from 16 residues. The CDR3: CASSFRGGRLTGELFF. The CDR3 DNA sequence: TGTGCCAGCAGCTTTCGAGGGGGCCGACTGACCGGGGAGCTGTTTTTT.

The chain is built from TRBV7-9 and TRBJ1-6; perhaps TRBD1 as D (5 bases). V lost 5 bases and J lost 7, with 15 bases in between. Germline V gene sequence: CDR1 SEHNR, CDR2 FQNEAQ (reference sequence). This CDR3 spans 15 amino acids. DNA of the CDR3: TGTGCCAGCAGCCTGGCGGGGGGTTACAATTCACCCCTCCACTTT. Protein sequence: CASSLAGGYNSPLHF.

The chain joins TRBV27 to TRBJ1-2; TRBD1 matches 8 bases. The V and J ends lost 3 bases and 6 bases, in that order; junction bases with no gene match: 9. CDR3 length: 15 residues. The germline gives CDR1 MNHEY, CDR2 SMNVEV (reference sequence). CDR3 DNA: TGTGCCAGCAGTTTCTGGACAGGGTCTAGGGATGGCTACACCTTC. This gives the protein CASSFWTGSRDGYTF.

This sequence joins TRBV23-1 and TRBJ2-7; 9 bases fit TRBD2. TRBV23-1 is an open reading frame whose function is uncertain. The CDR3 extends over 15 amino acids. Germline trimming cut 3 bases from V and 0 bases from J; bases unmatched to any gene: 3. CDR3 DNA: TGCGCCAGCAGTCACAAGCGGGAGGCCTCCTACGAGCAGTACTTC. Its translation is CASSHKREASYEQYF.

The sample holds one count of this clone. This chain connects TRBV20-1 to TRBJ2-5; 7 nucleotides agree with TRBD2. CDR1 is DFQATT, CDR2 SNEGSKA, per germline (reference sequence). V dropped 3 bases and J dropped 5; count of bases not matched to a gene: 12. The CDR3 runs 15 residues. The CDR3 bases are TGCAGTGCTAGTCCCGGGAGGCCACCTAGGGAGACCCAGTACTTC. Its translation is CSASPGRPPRETQYF.

The chain employs TRBV6-6 and TRBJ1-1; TRBD1 aligns across 9 bases. After removal of 5 bases from V and 3 bases from J, the junction contained 1 base not matched to a gene. CDR1 and CDR2 (germline): MNHNY, SVGAGI (reference sequence). The CDR3 has 13 amino acids. CDR3: CASSRQGDTEAFF. CDR3 in DNA: TGTGCCAGCAGTCGACAGGGGGACACTGAAGCTTTCTTT.

The CDR3 spells CASSLDGGGSNQPQHF. CDR3 bases: TGTGCCAGCAGCTTAGACGGGGGAGGGAGCAATCAGCCCCAGCATTTT. This rearrangement joins TRBV7-2 to TRBJ1-5; weak D call: TRBD1 (5 bases). The CDR3 runs 16 residues. Trimming cost V 1 base and J 1 base, with 11 bases left between them. Germline assignment: CDR1 SGHTA and CDR2 FQGNSA. Full variable domain (missing parts from reference TRBV7-2 and TRBJ1-5): GAGVSQSPSNKVTEKGKDVELRCDPISGHTALYWYRQSLGQGLEFLIYFQGNSAPDKSGLPSDRFSAERTGGSVSTLTIQRTQQEDSAVYLCASSLDGGGSNQPQHFGDGTRLSIL.

This chain links TRBV4-1 with TRBJ2-1, with D perhaps TRBD1 (5 bases). Germline-derived CDR1 and CDR2 are MGHRA and YSYEKL. The V end was cut by 6 bases, the J end by 2 bases, with 11 bases between. This CDR3 comprises 14 residues. DNA of the CDR3: TGCGCCAGCAGGGACACCCGGGCCTACAATGAGCAGTTCTTC. Protein: CASRDTRAYNEQFF.

The chain recombines TRBV5-1 with TRBJ1-1, with 7 bases aligning to TRBD1. Germline V lookup: CDR1 SGHRS, CDR2 YFSETQ. The V segment lost 3 bases and the J segment 4 bases; nucleotides outside the gene matches: 3. The CDR3 covers 13 residues. The DNA for the CDR3 is TGCGCCAGCAGCTCAGGGACAGCCACTGAAGCTTTCTTT. Amino acids: CASSSGTATEAFF.

The rearrangement links TRBV11-2 to TRBJ1-1, with a tentative D call TRBD1 (5 bases). Germline V gene sequence: CDR1 SGHAT, CDR2 FQNNGV. V was trimmed by 1 base and J by 5 bases, leaving 11 bases between them. This CDR3 contains 14 residues. The CDR3 DNA sequence: TGTGCCAGCAGCTTAGTATCAGGGAGGACTGAAGCTTTCTTT. Protein: CASSLVSGRTEAFF. Full variable domain (remainder filled in from reference TRBV11-2 and TRBJ1-1): EAGVAQSPRYKIIEKRQSVAFWCNPISGHATLYWYQQILGQGPKLLIQFQNNGVVDDSQLPKDRFSAERLKGVDSTLKIQPAKLEDSAVYLCASSLVSGRTEAFFGQGTRLTVV.

The gene calls are TRBV6-2 or TRBV6-3 and TRBJ2-3, with TRBD1 matching 7 bases. The ends lost 6 bases at V and 3 bases at J; junction bases unmatched: 9. The CDR3 length is 15 residues. The germline V gene encodes CDR1 MNHEY and CDR2 SVGEGT. The DNA for the CDR3 is TGTGCCAGCAGCCAGAGAGGGGGCGCGACAGATACGCAGTATTTT. Translating it yields CASSQRGGATDTQYF.

In its sample, this clone was seen once. The rearrangement joins TRBV28 to TRBJ1-4; 12 bases line up with TRBD1. With V trimmed by 4 bases and J by 3 bases, 9 bases remained unmatched. There are 18 residues in the CDR3. The germline V gene has CDR1 MDHEN and CDR2 SYDVKM. CDR3 sequence (DNA): TGTGCCAGCAGTTCCTCCGGGACAGGGGGCTGGTCTAATGAAAAACTGTTTTTT. Residues: CASSSSGTGGWSNEKLFF.

Only one count was recorded for this clone. The rearrangement uses TRBV5-4 and TRBJ1-1; possibly TRBD1 for D (5 bases). V gave up 5 bases and J gave up 0 bases, with 11 bases separating them. The germline gives CDR1 SGHNT, CDR2 YYREEE (reference sequence). This CDR3 has 14 residues. CDR3 amino acids: CASSLAGMNTEAFF. The CDR3 DNA is TGTGCCAGCAGTCTCGCAGGGATGAACACTGAAGCTTTCTTT.

This chain links TRBV4-2 with TRBJ2-2; D is uncertain. Germline-derived CDR1 and CDR2 are LGHNA and YNFKEQ. This CDR3 is 12 amino acids long. V lost 2 bases to trimming and J lost 6 bases, with 4 bases between them. CDR3: CASSQPAGELFF. The CDR3 nucleotides read TGTGCCAGCAGCCAACCCGCCGGGGAGCTGTTTTTT.

The V gene is TRBV3-1 (or the pseudogene TRBV3-2), the J gene TRBJ2-7; TRBD2 aligns across 13 bases. With 6 bases clipped from V and 6 bases from J, the junction kept 11 bases outside the gene matches. From germline, CDR1 is LGHDT and CDR2 YNNKEL (reference sequence). The CDR3 runs 16 residues. CDR3 in amino acids: CASSLLAGGTPLEQYF. CDR3 coding DNA: TGTGCCAGCAGTTTACTAGCGGGAGGGACCCCACTCGAGCAGTACTTC.

The chain recombines TRBV5-8 with TRBJ1-2; TRBD1 might be the D (6 bases). CDR3 length: 17 amino acids. Trimming shortened V by 2 bases and J by 4 bases, and 21 bases separated the two germline ends. In germline, CDR1 is SGHTS, CDR2 YDEGEE. This chain's CDR3 is CASSLLTGPSSIYGYTF. The CDR3, as DNA: TGTGCCAGCAGCTTACTCACAGGGCCCTCTTCTATCTATGGCTACACCTTC.

This clone was recorded many times. The V call is TRBV5-1, the J call TRBJ1-5, with TRBD1 as a possible D gene (5 bases). In germline, CDR1 is SGHRS, CDR2 YFSETQ. V lost 1 base to trimming and J lost 6 bases, with 11 bases between them. The CDR3 is made up of 14 amino acids. CDR3 in DNA: TGCGCCAGCAGCTTGTTGGGGGAGGGTCAGCCCCAGCATTTT. Residues: CASSLLGEGQPQHF.

CDR3 residues: CASAPRGRGDEKLFF. In DNA, the CDR3 is TGTGCCAGTGCCCCGCGGGGTCGAGGGGATGAAAAACTGTTTTTT. The V and J genes are TRBV19 and TRBJ1-4, with D perhaps matching TRBD1 (5 bases). V lost 8 bases and J 6 bases, leaving 19 bases between the germline ends. This CDR3 is built from 15 residues. Germline V gene lookup returns CDR1 LNHDA and CDR2 SQIVND (reference sequence).

The CDR3 sequence is CAPESRASTNEKLFF. The DNA of the CDR3 is TGTGCCCCCGAGTCCAGGGCGAGCACTAATGAAAAACTGTTTTTT. The chain couples TRBV6-5 to TRBJ1-4; D is possibly TRBD1 (5 bases). The V gene's germline CDR1 is MNHEY and CDR2 SVGAGI. The CDR3 runs to 15 residues. V lost 11 bases and J 2 bases, leaving 18 bases between the germline ends.

The chain uses TRBV5-5 and TRBJ1-5; 9 bases are shared with TRBD1. Unmatched junction bases numbered 8, after V lost 4 bases and J lost 9 bases. Germline V gene sequence: CDR1 SGHKS, CDR2 YYEKEE (reference sequence). The CDR3 extends over 14 amino acids. In nucleotides, the CDR3 is TGTGCCAGCAGCCGGGACAGGGTCACCCGGCCCCAGCATTTT. Amino acid sequence: CASSRDRVTRPQHF.

The CDR3 loop reads CASSRETANYGYTF. The DNA of the CDR3 is TGCGCCAGCAGCCGAGAGACAGCTAACTATGGCTACACCTTC. The chain employs TRBV5-1 and TRBJ1-2, with a possible D match to TRBD1 (5 bases). Germline V CDR1 and CDR2: SGHRS, YFSETQ. CDR3 size: 14 residues. V was clipped by 4 bases and J by 0 bases, with 10 bases between them.

The V and J genes are TRBV12-3 or TRBV12-4 and TRBJ1-4; D unclear. CDR3 length: 12 amino acids. Trimming stripped 3 bases from V and 11 bases from J, with 10 bases between. CDR3 bases: TGTGCCAGCAGTTTTGGCAGGTCGAAACTGTTTTTT. Protein product: CASSFGRSKLFF.

A few counts support this clone. V usage is TRBV10-1 and J usage is TRBJ2-2; 7 bases agree with TRBD1. Trimming took 5 bases from V and 5 from J; bases not matched to a gene: 8. The length of the CDR3 is 15 residues. Looked up from germline, CDR1 is WNHNN and CDR2 is SYGVQD (reference sequence). The CDR3 DNA sequence: TGCGCCAGCAGTAGGGACAGAACTTTTACCGGGGAGCTGTTTTTT. Its protein is CASSRDRTFTGELFF.

This clone was observed a handful of times. The chain is built from TRBV5-4 and TRBJ1-5, with D tentatively TRBD1 (6 bases). With 3 bases removed from V and 1 base from J, the gap between germline ends came to 8 bases. The germline V gene encodes CDR1 SGHNT and CDR2 YYREEE (reference sequence). The CDR3 consists of 14 residues. CDR3 sequence reads: CASSSQGSNQPQHF. The CDR3 coding sequence is TGTGCCAGCAGCTCACAGGGAAGCAATCAGCCCCAGCATTTT.

This clone is a singleton in its sample. The gene calls are TRBV3-1 (or the pseudogene TRBV3-2) and TRBJ1-1; possible D gene TRBD1, 5 bases. The CDR3 sequence is 14 residues long. V lost 4 bases and J 8 bases, leaving 17 bases between the germline ends. Germline assignment: CDR1 LGHDT and CDR2 YNNKEL (reference sequence). The CDR3 DNA sequence: TGTGCCAGCAGCCTCAACTTAGGGGCAGGAGAAGCTTTCTTT. This encodes CASSLNLGAGEAFF.

The rearrangement joins TRBV2 to TRBJ1-1, with a possible D match to TRBD1 (6 bases). The V end lost 6 bases, the J end lost 0 bases, and 11 bases lay between the germline ends. The CDR3 loop spans 14 amino acids. Germline values: CDR1 SNHLY, CDR2 FYNNEI. The CDR3 DNA follows: TGTGCCAGCAGAGGACAGAACATGAACACTGAAGCTTTCTTT. Its protein product is CASRGQNMNTEAFF.